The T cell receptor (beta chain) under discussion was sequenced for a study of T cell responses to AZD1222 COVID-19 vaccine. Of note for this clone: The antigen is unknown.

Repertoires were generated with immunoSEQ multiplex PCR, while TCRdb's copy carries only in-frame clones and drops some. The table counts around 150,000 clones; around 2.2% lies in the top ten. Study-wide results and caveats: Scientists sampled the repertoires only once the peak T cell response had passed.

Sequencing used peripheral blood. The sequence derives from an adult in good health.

The CDR3 coding sequence is TGTGCCAGCAGCCAAAGGCAGGGAACCGGGGAGCTGTTTTTT. Translation gives CASSQRQGTGELFF. The chain combines TRBV3-1 (or the pseudogene TRBV3-2) with TRBJ2-2; D is perhaps TRBD1 (5 bases). The length of the CDR3 is 14 residues. The germline V and J ends were trimmed by 2 bases and 5 bases, with 9 bases remaining between them. The germline V gene has CDR1 LGHDT and CDR2 YNNKEL (reference sequence).